These 30 T cell receptor beta chains were all obtained from the same sample, sequenced in a study of CD8 T cells in ankylosing spondylitis. Study results and caveats: Blood from ankylosing spondylitis patients appeared to carry a characteristic roughly eight-variant TCR beta motif.

These receptors' targets are unknown. MiXCR was run by TCRdb on the 5' RACE reads, yielding one entry per CDR3 protein. The sample lists under 950,000 distinct CDR3 sequences, 15% to 20% occurring once. Sequenced: blood, either unsorted or a sorted T cell fraction (not recorded which). These receptors came from a male donor with ankylosing spondylitis.

A note on this clonotype: One end of the junction varies from germline; a read error may be responsible. The chain links TRBV6-1 to TRBJ1-1; TRBD1 matches 8 bases. Per germline, CDR1 MNHNS and CDR2 SASEGT. There are 14 residues in the CDR3. DNA for the CDR3: TGTCCCAGCAGCCGGACAGGGAGGATGGCCGAAGCTTTCTTT. Its protein product is CPSSRTGRMAEAFF.

This chain connects TRBV9 to TRBJ1-6; 9 nucleotides agree with TRBD1. The CDR3 length is 15 residues. From germline, CDR1 is SGDLS and CDR2 YYNGEE. The ends lost 4 bases at V and 9 bases at J; junction bases unmatched: 8. This chain's CDR3 is CASSPGDRGGSPLHF. CDR3 DNA sequence: TGTGCCAGCAGCCCAGGAGACAGGGGGGGTTCACCCCTCCACTTT.

V gene TRBV4-1 combines with J gene TRBJ2-1; D is uncertain. The CDR3 totals 15 residues. V lost 0 bases and J lost 8, with 14 bases in between. Germline values: CDR1 MGHRA, CDR2 YSYEKL. The chain's CDR3 is CASSQDRIATDEQFF. CDR3 coding DNA: TGCGCCAGCAGCCAAGATCGGATAGCAACGGATGAGCAGTTCTTC.

The rearrangement uses TRBV13 and TRBJ2-7, with TRBD2 matching 9 bases. The germline V gene has CDR1 PRHDT and CDR2 FYEKMQ (reference sequence). Unmatched junction bases numbered 6, after V lost 5 bases and J lost 1 base. This CDR3 region has 15 residues. CDR3 loop: CASSHSSGISYEQYF. DNA for the CDR3: TGTGCCAGCAGCCACTCTAGCGGGATTTCCTACGAGCAGTACTTC.

This clonotype was counted between two and nine times. This rearrangement joins TRBV7-2 to TRBJ2-3, with 12 bases aligning to TRBD2. Germline assignment: CDR1 SGHTA and CDR2 FQGNSA. With V trimmed by 5 bases and J by 1 base, 4 bases remained unmatched. CDR3 length: 16 residues. CDR3 protein: CASSQRLAGGTDTQYF. In DNA, the CDR3 is TGTGCCAGCAGCCAGAGACTAGCGGGAGGCACAGATACGCAGTATTTT.

This clonotype was observed at least ten times. This chain joins TRBV7-9 and TRBJ2-1, with 8 bases matching TRBD2. V lost 8 bases, J lost 7 bases, and 16 bases stayed unmatched. The CDR3 loop spans 16 amino acids. Germline V gene sequence: CDR1 SEHNR, CDR2 FQNEAQ (reference sequence). CDR3 nucleotides: TGTGCCAGCGAACCCGGGTGGAGGACTAGCTTAAATGAGCAGTTCTTC. It codes for CASEPGWRTSLNEQFF.

Only a few counts were recorded for this clonotype. The chain carries TRBV6-2 or TRBV6-3 and TRBJ2-3; perhaps TRBD2 as D (5 bases). Deletions cut 5 bases from V and 5 bases from J, with 14 bases between. Germline V lookup: CDR1 MNHEY, CDR2 SVGEGT. The CDR3 spans 14 residues. The CDR3 region has the DNA TGTGCCAGCAGTCCAACTAGGATTCAAGATACGCAGTATTTT. It specifies CASSPTRIQDTQYF.

The V gene is TRBV19, the J gene TRBJ1-4, with D maybe TRBD1 (6 bases). This CDR3 has 15 amino acids. CDR1 is LNHDA and CDR2 is SQIVND in the germline V gene (reference sequence). Trimming cost V 6 bases and J 11 bases, with 22 bases left between them. The CDR3 DNA follows: TGTGCCAGTAGGACTTCCAATATCCTCGACAGGAAACTGTTTTTT. It encodes CASRTSNILDRKLFF.

The chain recombines TRBV12-3 or TRBV12-4 with TRBJ2-7; 11 nucleotides align to TRBD1. This CDR3 comprises 18 residues. The V and J ends lost 5 bases and 1 base, in that order; junction bases with no gene match: 13. CDR3 sequence reads: CASSAGTGGSPSSYEQYF. The CDR3 DNA is TGTGCCAGCAGTGCCGGGACAGGGGGGAGTCCTTCTTCCTACGAGCAGTACTTC.

The V and J genes are TRBV15 and TRBJ2-3; D is uncertain. The CDR3 loop spans 13 amino acids. Germline V gene sequence: CDR1 LNHNV, CDR2 YYDKDF (reference sequence). V was pared by 0 bases and J by 7 bases, with 8 bases between. CDR3 region: CATSREPTNTQYF. CDR3 coding DNA: TGTGCCACCAGCAGAGAACCGACGAATACGCAGTATTTT.

This chain connects TRBV27 to TRBJ2-7; D is unclear. Trimming stripped 4 bases from V and 0 bases from J, with 13 bases between. The CDR3 covers 15 residues. CDR1 and CDR2 (germline): MNHEY, SMNVEV (reference sequence). In DNA form, the CDR3 reads TGTGCCAGCAGTTATGACTCCAGGAGCTCCTACGAGCAGTACTTC. This codes for CASSYDSRSSYEQYF.

The rearrangement links TRBV4-1 to TRBJ2-1; unclear D gene. With 3 bases removed from V and 4 bases from J, the gap between germline ends came to 13 bases. The CDR3 covers 15 residues. Germline CDR1 MGHRA, CDR2 YSYEKL. For the CDR3, the DNA is TGCGCCAGCAGCCATGACCCAGACGAGTACAATGAGCAGTTCTTC. It is translated as CASSHDPDEYNEQFF.

The V gene is TRBV29-1, the J gene TRBJ1-2, with 7 positions matching TRBD1. This CDR3 comprises 11 residues. The V gene end was trimmed by 4 bases and the J gene end by 5 bases; junction bases not matched to a gene: 1. The V gene's germline CDR1 is SQVTM and CDR2 ANQGSEA. The CDR3 bases are TGCAGCGTTGCACAGGGGTATGGCTACACCTTC. This encodes CSVAQGYGYTF.

This clonotype has a handful of counts. The chain employs TRBV9 and TRBJ1-1, with D unresolved. The V gene's germline CDR1 is SGDLS and CDR2 YYNGEE. This CDR3 contains 17 residues. Trimming cost V 1 base and J 4 bases, with 20 bases left between them. The CDR3 spells CASSVTPKRRKATEAFF. The CDR3 nucleotides read TGTGCCAGCAGCGTAACCCCCAAGCGACGGAAGGCCACTGAAGCTTTCTTT.

V is TRBV5-1 and J is TRBJ2-2; D is perhaps TRBD2 (6 bases). The CDR3 totals 15 residues. V gave up 4 bases and J gave up 1 base, with 11 bases separating them. Looked up from germline, CDR1 is SGHRS and CDR2 is YFSETQ. As DNA, the CDR3 is TGCGCCAGCAGCCGAGGCGGGATGAACACCGGGGAGCTGTTTTTT. Its protein product is CASSRGGMNTGELFF. Full variable domain (remainder filled in from reference TRBV5-1 and TRBJ2-2): KAGVTQTPRYLIKTRGQQVTLSCSPISGHRSVSWYQQTPGQGLQFLFEYFSETQRNKGNFPGRFSGRQFSNSRSEMNVSTLELGDSALYLCASSRGGMNTGELFFGEGSRLTVL.

This clonotype has a handful of counts. The V call is TRBV20-1, the J call TRBJ1-4; D might be TRBD1 (5 bases). V was clipped by 4 bases and J by 10 bases, with 22 bases between them. The CDR3 covers 15 residues. CDR1 is DFQATT and CDR2 is SNEGSKA in the germline V gene (reference sequence). CDR3 nucleotide sequence: TGCAGTGCTAACCCCGGGACGGAGGCTTTCGGAAAACTGTTTTTT. It translates to CSANPGTEAFGKLFF.

The chain joins TRBV12-3 or TRBV12-4 to TRBJ2-5; 8 positions match TRBD2. The CDR3 is made up of 12 amino acids. V lost 7 bases to trimming and J lost 4 bases; unmatched junction nucleotides: 2. CDR3 protein: CASIGGGETQYF. CDR3 nucleotides: TGTGCCAGCATCGGGGGGGGAGAGACCCAGTACTTC.

J is TRBJ2-1 and V is TRBV18; 7 nucleotides line up with TRBD2. The CDR3 contains 15 residues. Trimming took 3 bases from V and 3 from J; bases not matched to a gene: 5. The germline CDR1 and CDR2 sequences are KGHSH and LQKENI. CDR3: CASSPSSGFYNEQFF. In nucleotides, the CDR3 is TGTGCCAGCTCACCTTCTAGCGGCTTCTACAATGAGCAGTTCTTC.

In DNA form, the CDR3 reads TGTGCCAGCAGCACGGGACTAGCGGGATACGATGAGCAGTTCTTC. Translation: CASSTGLAGYDEQFF. The chain is built from TRBV7-9 and TRBJ2-1; the match to TRBD2 covers 13 bases. The ends lost 5 bases at V and 8 bases at J; junction bases unmatched: 6. The CDR3 has 15 residues. Germline lookup yields CDR1 SEHNR and CDR2 FQNEAQ (reference sequence).

This clonotype turned up a few times. The rearrangement uses TRBV7-3 and TRBJ2-5; a possible D gene is TRBD1 (5 bases). CDR3 length: 15 residues. V lost 1 base, J lost 5 bases, and 14 bases lay in between. Germline values: CDR1 SGHTA, CDR2 FQGTGA. The CDR3 spells CASSLNGRDQETQYF. In DNA form, the CDR3 reads TGTGCCAGCAGCTTAAACGGCAGGGATCAGGAGACCCAGTACTTC.

The V and J genes are TRBV12-3 or TRBV12-4 and TRBJ2-7; 10 bases agree with TRBD2. Trimming took 3 bases from V and 6 from J; bases not matched to a gene: 2. CDR3 length: 13 residues. The CDR3 reads CASSLSSGSEQYF. As DNA, the CDR3 is TGTGCCAGCAGTTTGTCTAGCGGGAGCGAGCAGTACTTC.

This clonotype has just a few counts. The chain employs TRBV11-1 and TRBJ2-3; 10 positions match TRBD2. The CDR3 runs to 18 residues. V lost 5 bases to trimming and J lost 0 bases; unmatched junction nucleotides: 11. Germline loops: CDR1 SGHAT, CDR2 FQDESV (reference sequence). The CDR3, as DNA: TGTGCCAGCAGCATCCTAGCGGGGGCCCTAACTAGCACAGATACGCAGTATTTT. Translating it yields CASSILAGALTSTDTQYF.

This clonotype was observed once. This rearrangement joins TRBV20-1 to TRBJ1-2; a possible D gene is TRBD1 (5 bases). The CDR3 has 13 residues. Looked up from germline, CDR1 is DFQATT and CDR2 is SNEGSKA (reference sequence). Trimming removed 2 bases at V and 6 bases at J, with 13 bases between. The CDR3 loop reads CSARPRGIHGYTF. In DNA, the CDR3 is TGCAGTGCTAGACCGCGGGGGATTCATGGCTACACCTTC.

This clonotype turned up a few times. The chain carries TRBV11-2 and TRBJ2-3, with TRBD2 matching 11 bases. Germline CDR1 reads SGHAT; CDR2 reads FQNNGV. The CDR3 length is 16 residues. V gave up 5 bases and J gave up 2 bases; unmatched junction bases: 6. The CDR3 is CASSDRLAGPTDTQYF. DNA for the CDR3: TGTGCCAGCAGCGATCGACTAGCGGGACCCACAGATACGCAGTATTTT.

This clonotype appeared a few times. The chain combines TRBV20-1 with TRBJ1-5; 8 bases align to TRBD1. The CDR3 contains 17 residues. CDR1 and CDR2 (germline): DFQATT, SNEGSKA (reference sequence). Losses at the gene ends were 5 bases for V and 5 bases for J; bases not matched to a gene: 17. CDR3 nucleotide sequence: TGCAGTGCTGCTCCTCAGGGGGCCCGGGTGCACGATCAGCCCCAGCATTTT. Translated: CSAAPQGARVHDQPQHF.

The rearrangement links TRBV5-6 to TRBJ2-2; no clear D gene. The CDR3 has 14 residues. V lost 7 bases and J 0 bases, leaving 10 bases between the germline ends. Germline CDR1 SGHDT, CDR2 YYEEEE. CDR3 sequence: CASAASANTGELFF. CDR3 nucleotide sequence: TGTGCCAGCGCCGCTTCCGCGAACACCGGGGAGCTGTTTTTT.

This clonotype was observed a few times. The chain joins TRBV20-1 to TRBJ2-1; no clear D. Trimming pared 5 bases from V and 6 bases from J, leaving 2 bases between. This CDR3 has 9 residues. Germline V CDR1 and CDR2: DFQATT, SNEGSKA (reference sequence). The DNA for the CDR3 is TGCAGTGCTTCCAATGAGCAGTTCTTC. It yields the protein CSASNEQFF.

There are a few counts of this clonotype. The rearrangement uses TRBV18 and TRBJ2-2; no clear D gene. The V gene lost 0 bases and the J gene lost 1 base, with 6 bases spanning the gap. In germline, CDR1 is KGHSH, CDR2 LQKENI. This CDR3 is 15 amino acids long. The CDR3 coding sequence is TGTGCCAGCTCACCACCTCACAGGAACACCGGGGAGCTGTTTTTT. It is translated as CASSPPHRNTGELFF. The full variable domain, with the rest looked up from reference TRBV18 and TRBJ2-2, is NAGVMQNPRHLVRRRGQEARLRCSPMKGHSHVYWYRQLPEEGLKFMVYLQKENIIDESGMPKERFSAEFPKEGPSILRIQQVVRGDSAAYFCASSPPHRNTGELFFGEGSRLTVL.

This sequence joins TRBV4-1 and TRBJ2-2; 13 nucleotides agree with TRBD2. V shed 1 base and J 6 bases; nucleotides not matched to a gene: 8. The CDR3 runs to 18 residues. The germline CDR1 and CDR2 sequences are MGHRA and YSYEKL. The CDR3 spells CASSQGGLAGIYSGELFF. CDR3 nucleotides: TGCGCCAGCAGCCAAGGGGGACTAGCGGGAATTTATTCCGGGGAGCTGTTTTTT.

V gene TRBV25-1 combines with J gene TRBJ1-1, with D possibly being TRBD1 (6 bases). Between the trimmed V and J ends, which lost 4 bases and 4 bases, there was a span of 16 bases. The CDR3 sequence is 15 residues long. CDR1 is MGHDK and CDR2 is SYGVNS in the germline V gene. CDR3 coding DNA: TGTGCCAGCAGTGGCCCTCGGGGAGGGGGCACTGAAGCTTTCTTT. Translation: CASSGPRGGGTEAFF.